One and the same sample provided the 18 T cell receptor beta chains below, sequenced in a study of T cells in localized non-small cell lung cancer. Profiling relied on immunoSEQ multiplex PCR, and the TCRdb table lists in-frame clones only, not all of them. The table shows tens of thousands of clones, with roughly 86% occurring only once. Sequences were derived from peripheral blood, sampled before any cancer treatment. These receptors came from a man between 40 and 70 years old with stage I squamous cell lung carcinoma.

This chain connects TRBV7-9 to TRBJ1-5; unclear D gene. CDR1 SEHNR and CDR2 FQNEAQ come from the germline V gene (reference sequence). The germline V and J ends were trimmed by 4 bases and 10 bases, with 8 bases remaining between them. The CDR3 runs to 11 residues. CDR3 protein: CASSSDGPQHF. CDR3 bases: TGTGCCAGCAGCTCGGACGGTCCCCAGCATTTT.

This chain joins TRBV7-2 and TRBJ2-3, with unresolved D. Germline CDR1 reads SGHTA; CDR2 reads FQGNSA. The CDR3 runs 14 residues. The V and J ends lost 7 bases and 4 bases respectively, with 15 bases between them. The CDR3 spells CASTPQETADTQYF. The CDR3 region has the DNA TGTGCCAGCACCCCTCAAGAGACCGCAGATACGCAGTATTTT. Supplemented by reference TRBV7-2 and TRBJ2-3, the full variable domain reads GAGVSQSPSNKVTEKGKDVELRCDPISGHTALYWYRQSLGQGLEFLIYFQGNSAPDKSGLPSDRFSAERTGGSVSTLTIQRTQQEDSAVYLCASTPQETADTQYFGPGTRLTVL.

J is TRBJ1-2 and V is TRBV6-6; D is uncertain. V was clipped by 6 bases and J by 3 bases, with 17 bases between them. Germline loops: CDR1 MNHNY, CDR2 SVGAGI (reference sequence). The CDR3 covers 15 residues. CDR3 coding DNA: TGTGCCAGCAGAGGAATACAGTCGGCGGACTATGGCTACACCTTC. It yields the protein CASRGIQSADYGYTF.

The chain joins TRBV29-1 to TRBJ2-7; D is undetermined. Germline V CDR1 and CDR2: SQVTM, ANQGSEA. The CDR3 loop spans 12 amino acids. With 4 bases removed from V and 3 bases from J, the gap between germline ends came to 10 bases. CDR3 loop: CSVAGSGYEQYF. The DNA of the CDR3 is TGCAGCGTTGCTGGGTCAGGCTACGAGCAGTACTTC.

The chain carries TRBV10-1 and TRBJ1-2, with D perhaps TRBD1 (5 bases). CDR3 length equals 17 residues. The V end lost 11 bases, the J end lost 3 bases, and 28 bases lay between the germline ends. Per the germline V gene, CDR1 is WNHNN and CDR2 is SYGVQD (reference sequence). CDR3 coding DNA: TGCGCCCGCTGGGGCCAATGGACAAATGGGCTGCACTATGGCTACACCTTC. Translating gives CARWGQWTNGLHYGYTF.

This clone showed up just once. This chain links TRBV10-2 with TRBJ1-6; tentatively, D is TRBD1 (6 bases). The CDR3 is 14 amino acids. V was trimmed by 6 bases and J by 6 bases, leaving 12 bases between them. Germline values: CDR1 WSHSY, CDR2 SAAADI. Written as DNA, the CDR3 is TGCGCCAGCAGAAAAGGACAGCTTAATTCACCCCTCCACTTT. Encoded protein: CASRKGQLNSPLHF.

This clone was observed a single time. The chain joins TRBV5-1 to TRBJ2-1; D call uncertain. In germline, CDR1 is SGHRS, CDR2 YFSETQ. The CDR3 sequence is 12 residues long. V lost 4 bases to trimming and J lost 2 bases, with 4 bases between them. The CDR3 protein is CASSGTYNEQFF. DNA of the CDR3: TGCGCCAGCAGCGGTACCTACAATGAGCAGTTCTTC.

The chain employs TRBV10-2 and TRBJ1-4, with TRBD1 as a possible D gene (5 bases). The V end was cut by 5 bases, the J end by 1 base, with 32 bases between. CDR3 length: 22 residues. CDR1 and CDR2 (germline): WSHSY, SAAADI. Here the CDR3 reads CASSLNLSRVADTGRTNEKLFF. CDR3 in DNA: TGCGCCAGCAGTTTGAATCTTTCCCGGGTCGCCGATACGGGACGAACTAATGAAAAACTGTTTTTT.

The CDR3 here is CASSPTGTGGETQYF. CDR3 DNA sequence: TGTGCCAGCTCACCTACCGGGACAGGGGGCGAGACCCAGTACTTC. The chain carries TRBV18 and TRBJ2-5, with 12 bases identical to TRBD1. The CDR3 spans 15 residues. Trimming at V came to 3 bases and at J to 5 bases, leaving 4 bases not matched to a gene. Per germline, CDR1 KGHSH and CDR2 LQKENI.

This rearrangement joins TRBV6-1 to TRBJ1-2; tentatively, D is TRBD1 (5 bases). Germline V gene sequence: CDR1 MNHNS, CDR2 SASEGT. The CDR3 length is 14 residues. Between the trimmed V and J ends, which lost 1 base and 3 bases, there was a span of 9 bases. CDR3 nucleotide sequence: TGTGCCAGCAGTGAAGGAGGGGTAGACTATGGCTACACCTTC. Translated: CASSEGGVDYGYTF.

V usage is TRBV7-9 and J usage is TRBJ2-3; possibly TRBD1 or TRBD2 for D (5 bases each). The CDR3 totals 13 residues. The germline V gene has CDR1 SEHNR and CDR2 FQNEAQ (reference sequence). Trimming pared 11 bases from V and 1 base from J, leaving 13 bases between. The CDR3 DNA reads as TGTGCCGAGGGGAATTTGCGCACAGATACGCAGTATTTT. Translated: CAEGNLRTDTQYF.

The V and J genes are TRBV5-1 and TRBJ1-1; 7 positions agree with TRBD1. J was trimmed by 5 bases and V by 0 bases; bases with no gene match: 7. CDR1 and CDR2 (germline): SGHRS, YFSETQ. This CDR3 has 15 residues. CDR3 nucleotides: TGCGCCAGCAGCTTGGTGGTAGGGGGCGAGACTGAAGCTTTCTTT. Its translation is CASSLVVGGETEAFF.

This clone has only one observation. The chain joins TRBV5-6 to TRBJ2-7; D possibly matches TRBD1 or TRBD2 (5 bases each). The CDR3 contains 13 residues. Trimming removed 1 base from V and 6 bases from J, with 11 bases in between. Germline values: CDR1 SGHDT, CDR2 YYEEEE. CDR3 coding DNA: TGTGCCAGCAGCTTGTGGGACCGGGTCGAGCAGTACTTC. Its protein product is CASSLWDRVEQYF.

This clone was counted a few times. J is TRBJ1-4 and V is TRBV15; 9 bases fit TRBD1. The germline CDR1 and CDR2 sequences are LNHNV and YYDKDF (reference sequence). Germline trimming cut 5 bases from V and 0 bases from J; bases unmatched to any gene: 13. The CDR3 runs 19 residues. Here the CDR3 reads CATSSLGTGRDATNEKLFF. The CDR3 region has the DNA TGTGCCACCAGCTCGTTAGGGACAGGGAGGGATGCAACTAATGAAAAACTGTTTTTT.

V usage is TRBV5-4 and J usage is TRBJ2-7; D perhaps matches TRBD1 (7 bases). V was trimmed by 4 bases and J by 4 bases, leaving 18 bases between them. CDR1 and CDR2 from the germline V gene are SGHNT and YYREEE (reference sequence). This CDR3 region has 15 residues. CDR3 in DNA: TGTGCCAGCAGCCCGACGGGGGACAGAGAATACGAGCAGTACTTC. As protein: CASSPTGDREYEQYF.

V is TRBV18 and J is TRBJ1-4; D gene unclear. There are 14 residues in the CDR3. From germline, CDR1 is KGHSH and CDR2 LQKENI. The V and J ends lost 1 base and 4 bases respectively, with 7 bases between them. The CDR3 reads CASSPRPNNEKLFF. CDR3 nucleotide sequence: TGTGCCAGCTCACCACGGCCTAATAATGAAAAACTGTTTTTT.

The chain employs TRBV29-1 and TRBJ2-5; D call uncertain. CDR1 is SQVTM, CDR2 ANQGSEA, per germline. The CDR3 totals 12 residues. Trimming left V 6 bases short and J 2 bases short, with 10 bases between. CDR3 nucleotide sequence: TGCAGCGTCAGACGCCGTCAAGAGACCCAGTACTTC. Translating gives CSVRRRQETQYF.

The CDR3 DNA sequence: TGTGCCAGTAATATCGTAGGGGTTGGCGAAGCTTTCTTT. It yields the protein CASNIVGVGEAFF. The chain uses TRBV19 and TRBJ1-1; maybe TRBD1 (5 bases). CDR1 and CDR2 from the germline V gene are LNHDA and SQIVND (reference sequence). Deletions cut 7 bases from V and 8 bases from J, with 17 bases between. The CDR3 runs to 13 residues.